This T cell receptor beta chain derives from a study of T cells after yellow fever vaccination. Via MiXCR, TCRdb re-called the 5' RACE reads, giving one row per CDR3 protein. The data contain around 340,000 distinct CDR3 sequences, approximately 12% of them seen just once; the ten biggest clones take up roughly 3%. This clonotype was observed a handful of times. This clonotype was obtained from a man aged 18-30 years who received the YFV17D yellow fever vaccine. The sample was CD4+ T cells sorted from PBMCs, taken 15 days after the yellow fever booster vaccination.

The CDR3 sequence is CASSPQWTDYSNQPQHF. The CDR3 coding sequence is TGCGCCAGCAGCCCACAATGGACAGATTATAGCAATCAGCCCCAGCATTTT. This chain joins TRBV4-3 and TRBJ1-5; D perhaps matches TRBD1 (6 bases). Per the germline V gene, CDR1 is LGHNA and CDR2 is YSLEER. The CDR3 covers 17 residues. Deletions cut 4 bases from V and 0 bases from J, with 16 bases between.